Following are 2 T cell receptor beta chains from one sample sequenced in a study of control samples from healthy donors and cancer patients. Clones were sequenced by immunoSEQ multiplex PCR, and TCRdb holds only the in-frame ones, with some missing. The table has around 90,000 clones, about nine tenths seen once; the top ten hold roughly 20%. The specimen was blood. Receptors were obtained from a young man in good health.

CDR3 in DNA: TGTGCCAGCAGTCAGACAGGGGAGGATGGCTACACCTTC. Translating it yields CASSQTGEDGYTF. This sequence joins TRBV2 and TRBJ1-2; 8 bases are a match to TRBD1. Germline V gene sequence: CDR1 SNHLY, CDR2 FYNNEI. The CDR3 covers 13 residues. The V segment lost 5 bases and the J segment 6 bases; nucleotides outside the gene matches: 5.

Here the CDR3 DNA reads TGTGCCAGTAGAGGACTGGCGAACACCGGGGAGCTGTTTTTT. Its protein product is CASRGLANTGELFF. The rearrangement joins TRBV19 to TRBJ2-2, with D maybe TRBD2 (5 bases). Germline CDR1 reads LNHDA; CDR2 reads SQIVND (reference sequence). The CDR3 loop spans 14 amino acids. Deletions cut 6 bases from V and 0 bases from J, with 8 bases between.